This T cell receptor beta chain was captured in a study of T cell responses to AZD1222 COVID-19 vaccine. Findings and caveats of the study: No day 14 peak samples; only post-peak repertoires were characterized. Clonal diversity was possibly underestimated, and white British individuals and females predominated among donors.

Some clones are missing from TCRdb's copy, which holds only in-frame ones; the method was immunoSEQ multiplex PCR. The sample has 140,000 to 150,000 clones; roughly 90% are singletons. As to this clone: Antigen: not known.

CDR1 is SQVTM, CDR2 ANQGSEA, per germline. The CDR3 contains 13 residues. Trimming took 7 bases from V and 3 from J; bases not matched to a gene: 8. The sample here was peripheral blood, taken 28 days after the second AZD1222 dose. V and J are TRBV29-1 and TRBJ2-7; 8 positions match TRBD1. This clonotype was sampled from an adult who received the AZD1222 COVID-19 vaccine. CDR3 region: CSASGTGGYEQYF. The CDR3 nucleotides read TGCAGCGCTTCCGGGACAGGAGGCTACGAGCAGTACTTC.